The sequence of this T cell receptor beta chain was determined in a study of CD8 T cells in Susac syndrome. V lost 2 bases to trimming and J lost 6 bases; unmatched junction nucleotides: 1. The CDR3 is 13 residues long. Per the germline V gene, CDR1 is MNHEY and CDR2 is SVGAGI. When the RNA was reverse transcribed, random hexamers were used with an input of roughly 0.45 to 1 ug. The immunoSEQ assay covered 54 Vbeta and 13 Jbeta segments for CDR3. From the immunoSEQ multiplex PCR reads, TCRdb called clonotypes with MiXCR, one entry per CDR3 protein. The top ten clones hold 0.085% to 0.13% of a sample with 150,000 to 200,000 distinct CDR3 sequences, about 94% of them seen once. Sequencing of TCR beta drew on CD8+ and CD4+ T cells from blood. As controls, healthy donors matched for age and sex were used.

This TCR was recovered from a human donor in good health. Specimen: CD4+ T cells from PBMCs. The V gene is TRBV6-5, the J gene TRBJ2-1; 7 nucleotides match TRBD1. CDR3 region: CASSYDRANEQFF. The CDR3 DNA reads as TGTGCCAGCAGTTACGACAGGGCCAATGAGCAGTTCTTC.